This TCR beta chain was identified during a study of control samples from healthy donors and cancer patients. Trimming removed 6 bases from V and 0 bases from J, with 9 bases in between. The CDR3 spans 14 residues. From germline, CDR1 is MNHEY and CDR2 SVGAGI. The method was immunoSEQ multiplex PCR; TCRdb's version includes in-frame clones alone and lacks a portion of them. The sample has about 150,000 clones; about 90% are singletons. Sequences were obtained from blood. This receptor was identified in a young man in good health. V usage is TRBV6-5 and J usage is TRBJ1-3; D call uncertain. The CDR3 spells CASSTTISGNTIYF. The CDR3 nucleotides are TGTGCCAGCAGCACCACTATCTCTGGAAACACCATATATTTT.